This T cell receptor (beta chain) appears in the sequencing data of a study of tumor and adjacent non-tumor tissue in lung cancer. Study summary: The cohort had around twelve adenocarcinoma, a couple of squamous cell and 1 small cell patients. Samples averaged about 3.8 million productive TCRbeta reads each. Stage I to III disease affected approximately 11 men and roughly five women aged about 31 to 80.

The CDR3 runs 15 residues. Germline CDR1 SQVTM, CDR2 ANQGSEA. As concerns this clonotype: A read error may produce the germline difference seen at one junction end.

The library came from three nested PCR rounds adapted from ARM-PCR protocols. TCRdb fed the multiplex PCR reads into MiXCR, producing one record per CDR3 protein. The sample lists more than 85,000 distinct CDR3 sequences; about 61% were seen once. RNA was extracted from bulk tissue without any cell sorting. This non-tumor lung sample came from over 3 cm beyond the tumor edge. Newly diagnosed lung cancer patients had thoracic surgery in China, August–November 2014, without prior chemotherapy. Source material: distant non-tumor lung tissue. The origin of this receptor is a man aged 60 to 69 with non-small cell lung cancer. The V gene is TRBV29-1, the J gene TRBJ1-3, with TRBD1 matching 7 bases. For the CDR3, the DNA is TGCAGCGATCGAGCGGGACAGAACTCTGGAAACACTATATATTTT. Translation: CSDRAGQNSGNTIYF.